The 2 T cell receptor beta chains below all came from one sample that was sequenced in a study of early stage breast cancer tumors (dated by TCRdb to 2016 to 2017). The library relied on the immunoSEQ multiplex PCR assay. What TCRdb holds here is the immuneACCESS table cut down to in-frame rearrangements. Part of the clones is not present; checked against another copy, under half of the missing clones reflect an unresolved V gene, and the others are unexplained. The sample includes fewer than 70,000 clones, with 60% to 85% observed a single time. 3% to 4% of the sample rests with the top ten. Sequences were obtained from blood. The receptors stem from a person aged 30 to 39 with breast cancer.

A single count supports this clone. The chain combines TRBV9 with TRBJ1-1; tentatively, D is TRBD1 (5 bases). Trimming pared 4 bases from V and 2 bases from J, leaving 15 bases between. The CDR3 has 15 amino acids. From germline, CDR1 is SGDLS and CDR2 YYNGEE. The CDR3 region is CASSPRPRGNTEAFF. The CDR3 bases are TGTGCCAGCAGCCCCCGGCCGAGGGGAAACACTGAAGCTTTCTTT.

This sequence joins TRBV11-2 and TRBJ2-1; D call uncertain. V was trimmed by 0 bases and J by 10 bases, leaving 7 bases between them. Germline-derived CDR1 and CDR2 are SGHAT and FQNNGV. The CDR3 extends over 12 amino acids. In DNA, the CDR3 is TGTGCCAGCAGCTTAGACACAAGGGAGCAGTTCTTC. As protein: CASSLDTREQFF.